This T cell receptor beta chain was found in a study of blood T cell repertoires in COVID-19. V shed 3 bases and J shed 6 bases, with 18 bases lying between them. The V gene's germline CDR1 is SGHKS and CDR2 YYEKEE (reference sequence). The CDR3 runs 15 residues. In the original workflow: Amplification with reference gene primers provided the estimates of nucleated cell counts. The repertoire was sequenced with immunoSEQ multiplex PCR; TCRdb's copy has only in-frame clones and lacks some. V and J calls and clone size are those listed in that table; D and trimming were worked out from the DNA. Of over 100,000 clones listed, about four fifths are singletons.

The origin of this receptor is a man aged 55 to 70 with active or convalescent COVID-19. The sequencing sample was made of peripheral blood. The V gene is TRBV5-5, the J gene TRBJ1-2, with D possibly being TRBD1 (6 bases). This chain's CDR3 is CASSSNIGTTDGYTF. As DNA, the CDR3 is TGTGCCAGCAGCTCGAACATCGGGACAACCGATGGCTACACCTTC.